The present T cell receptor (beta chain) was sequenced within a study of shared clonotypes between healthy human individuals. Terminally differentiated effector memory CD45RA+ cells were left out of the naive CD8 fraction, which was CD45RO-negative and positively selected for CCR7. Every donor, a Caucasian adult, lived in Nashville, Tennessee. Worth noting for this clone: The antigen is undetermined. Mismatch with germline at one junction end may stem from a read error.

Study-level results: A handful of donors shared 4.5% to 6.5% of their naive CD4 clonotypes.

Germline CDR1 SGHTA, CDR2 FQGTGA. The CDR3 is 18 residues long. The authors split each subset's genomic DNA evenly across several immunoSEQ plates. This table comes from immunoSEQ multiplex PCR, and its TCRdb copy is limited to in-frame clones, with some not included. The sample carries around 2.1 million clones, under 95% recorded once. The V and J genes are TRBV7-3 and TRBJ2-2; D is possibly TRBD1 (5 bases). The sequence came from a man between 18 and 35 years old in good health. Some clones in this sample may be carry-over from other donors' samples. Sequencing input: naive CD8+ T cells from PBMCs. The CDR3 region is CASSLTGPLIPSTGELFF. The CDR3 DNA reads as TGTGCCAGCAGCCTAACAGGACCCTTAATACCGAGCACCGGGGAGCTGTTTTTT. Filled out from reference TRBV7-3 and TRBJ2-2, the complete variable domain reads GAGVSQTPSNKVTEKGKYVELRCDPISGHTALYWYRQSLGQGPEFLIYFQGTGAADDSGLPNDRFFAVRPEGSVSTLKIQRTERGDSAVYLCASSLTGPLIPSTGELFFGEGSRLTVL.